This T cell receptor beta chain is from a study of response to subunit inactivated influenza vaccine. TCRdb analysed the RT-PCR reads with MiXCR anew, one entry per CDR3 protein. The table shows fewer than 700,000 distinct CDR3 sequences, with approximately 13% occurring only once. Between the trimmed V and J ends, which lost 0 bases and 2 bases, there was a span of 11 bases. CDR1 and CDR2 from the germline V gene are MNHEY and SMNVEV (reference sequence). The length of the CDR3 is 15 residues. The specimen comprised PBMCs from blood, sampled about 6 weeks after vaccination. The chain recombines TRBV27 with TRBJ2-7; weak D call: TRBD2 (7 bases). The sequence derives from a man aged 50 or older who received an inactivated influenza vaccine. CDR3 amino acids: CASSLSGGRTYEQYF. CDR3 coding DNA: TGTGCCAGCAGTTTATCGGGGGGGCGGACCTACGAGCAGTACTTC.